Listed below are T cell receptor beta chains from one sample, sequenced in a study of T cell responses to AZD1222 COVID-19 vaccine. This table comes from immunoSEQ multiplex PCR, and its TCRdb copy is limited to in-frame clones, with some not included. The sample consists of about 200,000 clones, about 92% of them appearing once. This material consisted of peripheral blood, taken on day 0 of AZD1222 vaccination. The receptor set was obtained from an adult in good health. CDR3s include the opening cysteine and the closing phenylalanine or tryptophan.

>TRBJ1-2|TRBV2
CASRLDRVGGYTF
>TRBJ1-1|TRBV6-5
CASRGRVPEAFF
>TRBJ2-2|TRBV5-4
CATTQYSGAWTGELFF
>TRBJ1-5|TRBV19
CASSGQGSQPQHF
>TRBJ2-7|TRBV11-2
CASSRDSHYEQYF
>TRBJ2-1|TRBV7-8
CASTLLAGELSYNEQFF
>TRBJ1-5|TRBV19
CASKTDRGHQPQHF
>TRBJ1-6|TRBV5-5
CASSLLTASYNSPLHF
>TRBJ2-7|TRBV29-1
CSVERGGGEQYF
>TRBJ1-5|TRBV10-3
CAIRGQGDQPQHF
>TRBJ1-2|TRBV27
CASSLSSTFSGYTF
>TRBJ2-7|TRBV13
CASSQGFAGVGYEQYF
>TRBJ2-1|TRBV12-5
CASGPSLRRDNNEQFF
>TRBJ1-2|TRBV30
CAWSGGTYGYTF
>TRBJ1-5|TRBV4-2
CASSRDQSNQPQHF
>TRBJ2-1|TRBV27
CASSFGQGVYNEQFF
>TRBJ1-5|TRBV2
CASNQGGYSNQPQHF
>TRBJ2-7|TRBV7-2
CASSSQGAPYEQYF
>TRBJ1-2|TRBV15
CATSRDFNYGYTF
>TRBJ1-4|TRBV30
CAWSVPGPATNEKLFF
>TRBJ2-2|TRBV2
CASSESQAGGTGELFF
>TRBJ1-3|TRBV28
CASSSGDTGNTIYF
>TRBJ1-5|TRBV6-1
CASSEGPGGNQPQHF
>TRBJ1-2|TRBV19
CASSIETGHNLANYGYTF
>TRBJ1-2|TRBV11-2
CASSSDINYGYTF